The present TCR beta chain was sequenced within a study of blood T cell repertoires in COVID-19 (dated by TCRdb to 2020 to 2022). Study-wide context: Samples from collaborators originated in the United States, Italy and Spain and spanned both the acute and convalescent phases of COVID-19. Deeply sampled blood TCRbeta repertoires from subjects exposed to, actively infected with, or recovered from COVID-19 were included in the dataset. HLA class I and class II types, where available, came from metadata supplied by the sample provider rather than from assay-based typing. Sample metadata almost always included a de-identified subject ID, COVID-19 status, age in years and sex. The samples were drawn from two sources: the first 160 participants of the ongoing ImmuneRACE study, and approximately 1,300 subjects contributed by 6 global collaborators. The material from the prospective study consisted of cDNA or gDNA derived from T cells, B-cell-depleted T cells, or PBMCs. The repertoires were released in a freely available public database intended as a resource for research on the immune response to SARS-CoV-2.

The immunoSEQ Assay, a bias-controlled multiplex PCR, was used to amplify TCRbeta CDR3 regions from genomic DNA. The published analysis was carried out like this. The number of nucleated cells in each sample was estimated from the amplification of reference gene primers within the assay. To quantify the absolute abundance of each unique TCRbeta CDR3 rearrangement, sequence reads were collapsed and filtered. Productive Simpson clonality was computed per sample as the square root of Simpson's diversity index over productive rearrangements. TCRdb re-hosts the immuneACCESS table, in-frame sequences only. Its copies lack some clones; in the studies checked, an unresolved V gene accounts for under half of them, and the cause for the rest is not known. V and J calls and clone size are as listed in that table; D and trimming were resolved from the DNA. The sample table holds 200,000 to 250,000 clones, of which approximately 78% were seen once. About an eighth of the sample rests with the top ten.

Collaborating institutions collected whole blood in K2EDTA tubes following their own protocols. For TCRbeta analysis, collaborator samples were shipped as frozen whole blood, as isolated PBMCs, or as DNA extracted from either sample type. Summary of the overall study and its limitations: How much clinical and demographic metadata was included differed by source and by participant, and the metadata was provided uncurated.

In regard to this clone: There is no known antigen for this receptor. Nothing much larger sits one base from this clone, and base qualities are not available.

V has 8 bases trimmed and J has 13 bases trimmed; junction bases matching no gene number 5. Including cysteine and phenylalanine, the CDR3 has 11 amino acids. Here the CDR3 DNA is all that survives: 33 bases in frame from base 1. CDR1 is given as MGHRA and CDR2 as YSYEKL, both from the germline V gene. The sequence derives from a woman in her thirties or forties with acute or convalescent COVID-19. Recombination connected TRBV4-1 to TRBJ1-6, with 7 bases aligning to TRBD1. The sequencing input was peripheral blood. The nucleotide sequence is TGCGCCAGCGGTCAGGGGGTCCCCCTCCACTTT. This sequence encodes CASGQGVPLHF.